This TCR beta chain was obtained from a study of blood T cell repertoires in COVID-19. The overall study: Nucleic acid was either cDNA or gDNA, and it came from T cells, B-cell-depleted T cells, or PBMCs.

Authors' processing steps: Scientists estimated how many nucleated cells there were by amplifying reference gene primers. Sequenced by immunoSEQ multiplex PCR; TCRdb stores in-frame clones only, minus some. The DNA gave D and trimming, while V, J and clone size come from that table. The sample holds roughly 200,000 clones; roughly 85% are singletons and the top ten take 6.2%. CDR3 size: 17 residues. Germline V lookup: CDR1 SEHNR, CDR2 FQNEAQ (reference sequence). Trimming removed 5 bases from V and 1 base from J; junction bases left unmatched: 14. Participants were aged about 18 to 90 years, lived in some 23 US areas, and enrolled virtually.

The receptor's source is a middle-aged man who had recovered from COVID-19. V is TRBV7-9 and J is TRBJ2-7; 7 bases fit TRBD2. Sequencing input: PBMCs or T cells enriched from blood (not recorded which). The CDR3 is CASSPLGWGGWSYEQYF. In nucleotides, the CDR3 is TGTGCCAGCAGCCCTCTGGGGTGGGGGGGATGGTCCTACGAGCAGTACTTC.